Listed here are 5 T cell receptor beta chains from one sample, sequenced in a study of identical twins' blood T cells. TCRdb itself ran the 5' RACE reads through MiXCR, one entry per CDR3 protein. The table includes a few hundred thousand distinct CDR3 sequences, 25% to 35% detected once. The material sequenced was PBMCs. All receptors derive from a woman aged 18-49 years in good health.

This chain links TRBV20-1 with TRBJ1-1, with unresolved D. The germline V gene has CDR1 DFQATT and CDR2 SNEGSKA (reference sequence). This CDR3 spans 13 amino acids. The germline V and J ends were trimmed by 2 bases and 1 base, with 8 bases remaining between them. The CDR3 DNA sequence: TGCAGTGCTAGAATAGACCCGAACACTGAAGCTTTCTTT. Its protein is CSARIDPNTEAFF.

This clonotype was counted a few times. The chain carries TRBV28 and TRBJ1-2; D remains unclear. CDR3 length equals 12 residues. Between the trimmed V and J ends, which lost 8 bases and 2 bases, there was a span of 9 bases. Germline values: CDR1 MDHEN, CDR2 SYDVKM. The CDR3 DNA reads as TGTGCCAGCCGCCTACAGAACTATGGCTACACCTTC. This codes for CASRLQNYGYTF.

Comments on this clonotype: Mismatch with germline at one junction end may stem from a read error. The V and J genes are TRBV7-3 and TRBJ1-1; no clear D. CDR1 SGHTA and CDR2 FQGTGA come from the germline V gene. The CDR3 consists of 13 residues. The CDR3 DNA is TGTACCAGCAGCTCATTCGGACACACTGAAGCTTTCTTT. It specifies CTSSSFGHTEAFF.

The chain combines TRBV15 with TRBJ2-3; a weak D match, TRBD1 (5 bases). The germline gives CDR1 LNHNV, CDR2 YYDKDF (reference sequence). This CDR3 has 15 amino acids. V lost 1 base to trimming and J lost 2 bases, with 10 bases between them. CDR3 DNA: TGTGCCACCAGCAGAGGGCAGGGATTCACAGATACGCAGTATTTT. Its protein is CATSRGQGFTDTQYF.

The chain employs TRBV2 and TRBJ1-1; D uncertain. CDR1 SNHLY and CDR2 FYNNEI come from the germline V gene. This CDR3 is built from 13 residues. V lost 4 bases and J 0 bases, leaving 6 bases between the germline ends. The CDR3 DNA sequence: TGTGCCAGCAGTGGGAACATGAACACTGAAGCTTTCTTT. Protein: CASSGNMNTEAFF.